This is a list of T cell receptor beta chains from one sample in a study of blood T cell repertoires in COVID-19. The assay was immunoSEQ multiplex PCR, and TCRdb's table has in-frame clones only and misses some. Of about 60,000 clones in the sample, nearly 90% were seen once. The sample taken for sequencing was peripheral blood. Every receptor here comes from a man between 65 and 80 years old with acute or convalescent COVID-19. CDR3s include the opening cysteine and the closing phenylalanine or tryptophan. D genes are given only for firm matches. Expanded clones get a size class; other rows say once, few or many, or leave the size out.

CASSLTTGTGVYGYTF | TGTGCCAGCAGCTTAACCACCGGGACAGGGGTCTATGGCTACACCTTC | TRBD1 | 16 | TRBJ1-2 | TRBV7-8 | once
CASRVGQHYGYTF | TGTGCCAGCAGGGTCGGACAGCACTATGGCTACACCTTC | - | 13 | TRBJ1-2 | TRBV28 | few
CASSEDRTSGYEQYF | TGTGCCAGCAGTGAAGACCGAACTAGCGGGTACGAGCAGTACTTC | TRBD2 | 15 | TRBJ2-7 | TRBV2 | -
CASSPQLGAETQYF | TGTGCCAGCTCACCACAGCTGGGGGCTGAGACCCAGTACTTC | - | 14 | TRBJ2-5 | TRBV18 | -
CASSPWDREGQPQHF | TGTGCCAGCAGTCCGTGGGACAGGGAAGGTCAGCCCCAGCATTTT | TRBD1 | 15 | TRBJ1-5 | TRBV28 | -
CASSQETKRRTDTQYF | TGCGCCAGCAGCCAAGAAACCAAGCGAAGAACAGATACGCAGTATTTT | - | 16 | TRBJ2-3 | TRBV4-1 | -
CASSEASDTIYF | TGTGCCAGCAGTGAAGCGTCGGACACCATATATTTT | - | 12 | TRBJ1-3 | TRBV2 | -
CASSYGGSNEKLFF | TGTGCCAGCAGTTATGGGGGGAGTAATGAAAAACTGTTTTTT | - | 14 | TRBJ1-4 | TRBV6-5 | -
CASSLRTGNYQETQYF | TGTGCCAGCAGCTTGAGGACAGGGAATTACCAAGAGACCCAGTACTTC | TRBD1 | 16 | TRBJ2-5 | TRBV5-6 | -
CASSPHGGAPETQYF | TGTGCCAGCAGCCCTCACGGGGGGGCCCCCGAGACCCAGTACTTC | TRBD2 | 15 | TRBJ2-5 | TRBV9 | -
CASSYSGQGAEAFF | TGTGCCAGCAGTTACTCGGGACAGGGGGCTGAAGCTTTCTTT | TRBD1 | 14 | TRBJ1-1 | TRBV6-5 | -
CASSVGTGSGNTIYF | TGTGCCAGCAGCGTCGGGACAGGGTCAGGAAACACCATATATTTT | TRBD1 | 15 | TRBJ1-3 | TRBV2 | -